This T cell receptor beta chain was recorded in a study of beta chain features in type 1 diabetes. A few counts support this clone. The antigen remains unidentified. Reverse transcribing all isolated RNA meant expressed TCRB transcripts were sequenced. Generated by immunoSEQ multiplex PCR, the TCRdb table keeps only in-frame clones and is missing some. The data hold roughly 300,000 clones, with under 8.5% observed a single time. The CDR3 is 13 amino acids. Germline assignment: CDR1 SGHTA and CDR2 FQGNSA. V gave up 5 bases and J gave up 12 bases, with 17 bases separating them. Broader study findings: Researchers reported that naive, central memory and Treg TCRB repertoires appeared more similar in patients than in healthy donors. Moderate yet significant TCRB CDR3 shortening was seen in Type 1 diabetes patients in all four CD4+ subsets.

The chain employs TRBV7-2 and TRBJ2-1; tentative D call: TRBD2 (6 bases). The sequenced material came from central memory CD4+ T cells from blood. This sequence originates from a woman between 18 and 29 years old in good health. The CDR3 protein is CASSPGLGGGQFF. Here the CDR3 DNA reads TGTGCCAGCAGCCCCGGATTGGGGGGTGGGCAGTTCTTC.